This paragraph reports one T cell receptor beta chain. The sample belongs to a study of CD8+CD57+ T cells in acquired aplastic anemia. An expansion of CD8+CD57+ cells by flow cytometry had been shown in patients chosen for sequencing. Patients were treatment-naive when blood was sampled. V was shortened by 2 bases and J by 2 bases, with 19 bases between the two germline ends. This CDR3 region has 19 residues. CDR1 KGHSH and CDR2 LQKENI come from the germline V gene. Genomic DNA provided the template from which TCR beta VDJ and CDR3 profiles were obtained. MiXCR was run by TCRdb on the reads, yielding one entry per CDR3 protein. Counted here are around 220,000 distinct CDR3 sequences, around 50% occurring once; the ten biggest clones make up roughly 21%.

Material for sequencing was sorted CD4+, CD8+, or CD8+CD57+ T cells (not recorded which) from PBMCs. The V call is TRBV18, the J call TRBJ1-6; tentatively, D is TRBD1 (5 bases). This clonotype originated in a human donor with aplastic anemia. The CDR3 coding sequence is TGTGCCAGCTCACCATTCCGAGGGGCACAAAGCGCCTATAATTCACCCCTCCACTTT. It encodes CASSPFRGAQSAYNSPLHF.